This T cell receptor beta chain appears in the sequencing data of a study of blood T cell repertoires in COVID-19. Looked up from germline, CDR1 is MNHEY and CDR2 is SMNVEV (reference sequence). This CDR3 comprises 15 residues. J gave up 1 base and V 6 bases, and 3 bases lay outside the gene matches. Sequencing was performed with immunoSEQ multiplex PCR; in TCRdb, only in-frame clones are kept and a portion is missing. Here the sample spans roughly 100,000 clones, 75% to 95% being singletons. The specimen was peripheral blood. The sequence derives from a woman between 50 and 59 years old in a cohort sampled during active COVID-19. This sequence joins TRBV27 and TRBJ2-6, with 7 positions matching TRBD2. The CDR3 DNA is TGTGCCAGCAGACGACTAGCATCTGGGGCCAACGTCCTGACTTTC. Translated: CASRRLASGANVLTF.